This TCR beta chain was recovered during a study of blood T cell repertoires in COVID-19. Study overall: From the United States, Italy and Spain came samples of acute and convalescent COVID-19.

In the authors' workflow: Nucleated cell counts were estimated from reference gene primer amplification. Measured with immunoSEQ multiplex PCR; TCRdb has only the in-frame clones, and not every one. From that table come the V and J calls and clone size; the DNA was used to work out D and trimming. The sample comprises 400,000 or so clones, over 75% of which are singletons, and around 1.5% rests with the top ten. V lost 0 bases and J 0 bases, leaving 10 bases between the germline ends. Germline values: CDR1 SGHRS, CDR2 YFSETQ. There are 16 residues in the CDR3. The chain recombines TRBV5-1 with TRBJ1-3; D is perhaps TRBD1 (6 bases). The source of this sequence is a woman between 35 and 50 years old with COVID-19, enrolled during active disease. Source material: peripheral blood. This CDR3 reads CASSLEGHNSGNTIYF. The CDR3 coding sequence is TGCGCCAGCAGCTTGGAGGGACATAACTCTGGAAACACCATATATTTT.